The T cell receptor (beta chain) described here comes from a study of Graves' ophthalmopathy and Graves' hyperthyroidism. Study-wide background: No progression to ophthalmopathy over 18 months defined stable hyperthyroidism.

This clonotype was seen at least ten times. Its matching antigen is unknown. For repertoire sequencing, the TCR beta CDR3 regions were amplified from RNA transcripts. The first-round RT-PCR employed HTBI primers together with the Qiagen OneStep RT-PCR kit. A multiplex PCR was then performed as the second round. TCRdb re-called the multiplex PCR reads through MiXCR, storing one row per CDR3 protein. This sample yields a few hundred thousand distinct CDR3 sequences, of which 39% are seen a single time; about 4.6% belongs to the top ten. Study observations and caveats: The model predicted progression of ophthalmopathy with a sensitivity of about 68%, and its specificity was 72% to 85%. Discrimination between ophthalmopathy and stable hyperthyroidism by a 13-signature model showed roughly 88% sensitivity and 75% to 84% specificity.

CDR1 and CDR2 (germline): MNHNS, SASEGT. Trimming removed 6 bases from V and 7 bases from J, with 9 bases in between. This CDR3 spans 11 amino acids. Recruitment covered hyperthyroidism patients aged 18 to 65 whose new diagnosis was of under 2 months' duration. The sample was peripheral blood or thyroid tissue (not recorded which). This TCR derives from an adult man with Graves' hyperthyroidism. This rearrangement joins TRBV6-1 to TRBJ1-2, with no clear D. This chain's CDR3 is CASRVPSGYTF. The CDR3 bases are TGTGCCAGCAGGGTACCTTCTGGCTACACCTTC.